What follows are 29 T cell receptor beta chains derived from one specimen sequenced in a study of somatic mutations in cytotoxic T cells in rheumatoid arthritis. The data were produced by immunoSEQ multiplex PCR, yet TCRdb's version contains in-frame clones alone and is incomplete. The sample lists roughly 20,000 clones, approximately 87% occurring once. Input material: CD8+ T cells sorted from blood. All receptors come from a man aged 35-49 years in good health.

This clone was detected a few times. This CDR3 is CASRLLGTYEQYF. CDR3 nucleotides: TGTGCCAGCAGACTTCTGGGGACCTACGAGCAGTACTTC. This chain uses TRBV5-8 with TRBJ2-7; D unresolved. This CDR3 contains 13 residues. CDR1 is SGHTS and CDR2 is YDEGEE in the germline V gene. The V end was cut by 5 bases, the J end by 2 bases, with 11 bases between. Complete variable domain (other parts from reference TRBV5-8 and TRBJ2-7): EAGVTQSPTHLIKTRGQQATLRCSPISGHTSVYWYQQALGLGLQFLLWYDEGEERNRGNFPPRFSGRQFPNYSSELNVNALELEDSALYLCASRLLGTYEQYFGPGTRLTVT.

V usage is TRBV29-1 and J usage is TRBJ2-1, with D uncertain. Per the germline V gene, CDR1 is SQVTM and CDR2 is ANQGSEA. The V and J ends lost 3 bases and 2 bases respectively, with 5 bases between them. CDR3 length: 12 residues. The chain's CDR3 is CSVDWTYNEQFF. Written as DNA, the CDR3 is TGCAGCGTTGATTGGACCTACAATGAGCAGTTCTTC.

This rearrangement joins TRBV2 to TRBJ1-5, with a weak D call TRBD1 (5 bases). Germline loops: CDR1 SNHLY, CDR2 FYNNEI. Trimming removed 2 bases at V and 2 bases at J, with 13 bases between. This CDR3 has 16 amino acids. This CDR3 reads CASSEWGGAGNQPQHF. The CDR3 coding sequence is TGTGCCAGCAGTGAATGGGGAGGGGCCGGCAATCAGCCCCAGCATTTT.

The chain joins TRBV5-5 to TRBJ1-2; the D is unclear. The CDR3 spans 14 residues. In germline, CDR1 is SGHKS, CDR2 YYEKEE (reference sequence). Trimming took 0 bases from V and 3 from J, leaving 9 bases between them. CDR3 residues: CASSLGHGDYGYTF. The CDR3 DNA sequence: TGTGCCAGCAGCTTGGGTCACGGGGACTATGGCTACACCTTC.

The chain joins TRBV11-2 to TRBJ2-5, with D perhaps matching TRBD1 or TRBD2 (5 bases each). The length of the CDR3 is 15 residues. Germline lookup yields CDR1 SGHAT and CDR2 FQNNGV. Deletions cut 0 bases from V and 1 base from J, with 9 bases between. This CDR3 is CASSLEWGTQETQYF. The DNA of the CDR3 is TGTGCCAGCAGCTTAGAGTGGGGGACCCAAGAGACCCAGTACTTC.

This chain joins TRBV28 and TRBJ1-2; D unresolved. The CDR3 loop spans 14 amino acids. Looked up from germline, CDR1 is MDHEN and CDR2 is SYDVKM. Trimming cost V 2 bases and J 4 bases, with 11 bases left between them. The CDR3 here is CASSLTRQAYGYTF. DNA for the CDR3: TGTGCCAGCAGTTTAACCCGTCAGGCCTATGGCTACACCTTC.

The chain combines TRBV15 with TRBJ2-3; TRBD2 aligns across 8 bases. Losses at the gene ends were 5 bases for V and 3 bases for J; bases not matched to a gene: 16. CDR1 and CDR2 (germline): LNHNV, YYDKDF (reference sequence). CDR3 size: 18 residues. The CDR3 protein is CATSGKLASGSLTDTQYF. In nucleotides, the CDR3 is TGTGCCACCAGCGGAAAGTTGGCGAGCGGGAGCCTGACAGATACGCAGTATTTT.

The V and J genes are TRBV5-6 and TRBJ2-7; possibly TRBD1 for D (7 bases). Germline values: CDR1 SGHDT, CDR2 YYEEEE. The CDR3 is 14 residues long. V was shortened by 3 bases and J by 7 bases, with 17 bases between the two germline ends. The chain's CDR3 is CASSWGETRGEQYF. DNA for the CDR3: TGTGCCAGCAGCTGGGGGGAAACCAGGGGGGAGCAGTACTTC.

The genes are TRBV6-5 and TRBJ2-7; D remains ambiguous. Trimming took off 0 bases at V and 3 bases at J, with 6 bases between the two ends. From germline, CDR1 is MNHEY and CDR2 SVGAGI. The CDR3 runs to 13 residues. This CDR3 reads CASSYSTGYEQYF. In DNA, the CDR3 is TGTGCCAGCAGTTACTCGACCGGCTACGAGCAGTACTTC.

This clone was counted between two and nine times. The chain joins TRBV10-1 to TRBJ2-7; no definite D call. Between the trimmed V and J ends, which lost 2 bases and 0 bases, there was a span of 11 bases. The CDR3 length is 15 residues. Germline CDR1 reads WNHNN; CDR2 reads SYGVQD (reference sequence). The CDR3 here is CASSETAWSSYEQYF. The CDR3 DNA sequence: TGCGCCAGCAGTGAGACGGCTTGGAGCTCCTACGAGCAGTACTTC.

The V call is TRBV10-2, the J call TRBJ1-2; D perhaps matches TRBD1 (6 bases). The CDR3 runs 13 residues. V was trimmed by 3 bases and J by 4 bases, leaving 9 bases between them. Germline V gene lookup returns CDR1 WSHSY and CDR2 SAAADI. The CDR3 DNA reads TGCGCCAGCAGTGAAGGGGGGGCCTATGGCTACACCTTC. Protein: CASSEGGAYGYTF.

This clone is labeled medium-sized. The V call is TRBV4-1, the J call TRBJ2-2; D gene ambiguous. The germline gives CDR1 MGHRA, CDR2 YSYEKL. The V end lost 2 bases, the J end lost 5 bases, and 9 bases lay between the germline ends. The length of the CDR3 is 14 residues. CDR3 DNA sequence: TGCGCCAGCAGCCAACACTGGCCAACCGGGGAGCTGTTTTTT. Residues: CASSQHWPTGELFF.

This clone turned up a few times. The rearrangement links TRBV28 to TRBJ2-7, with unresolved D. Germline-derived CDR1 and CDR2 are MDHEN and SYDVKM. V was trimmed by 3 bases and J by 0 bases, leaving 12 bases between them. The CDR3 length is 15 residues. Here the CDR3 DNA reads TGTGCCAGCAGTTTCTTTTCGGACGGCTCCTACGAGCAGTACTTC. Encoded protein: CASSFFSDGSYEQYF.

The chain carries TRBV29-1 and TRBJ2-7; D tentatively reads TRBD1 or TRBD2 (5 bases each). CDR3 length: 12 residues. Germline V gives CDR1 SQVTM, CDR2 ANQGSEA. V was pared by 5 bases and J by 0 bases, with 8 bases between. CDR3 sequence reads: CSVRDLSYEQYF. The DNA for the CDR3 is TGCAGCGTTCGGGACCTCTCCTACGAGCAGTACTTC.

The gene calls are TRBV7-6 and TRBJ2-6; no clear D. This CDR3 region has 14 residues. V shed 5 bases and J shed 3 bases, with 8 bases lying between them. CDR1 SGHVS and CDR2 FNYEAQ come from the germline V gene. Written as DNA, the CDR3 is TGTGCCAGCAGCCTCACCCTTGGGGCCAACGTCCTGACTTTC. Its protein product is CASSLTLGANVLTF.

This rearrangement joins TRBV4-2 to TRBJ1-1, with a possible D match to TRBD1 (6 bases). V shed 5 bases and J shed 6 bases, with 13 bases lying between them. CDR1 and CDR2 from the germline V gene are LGHNA and YNFKEQ. There are 13 residues in the CDR3. The CDR3 protein is CASSSRDNSEAFF. In DNA form, the CDR3 reads TGTGCCAGCAGCTCCCGGGACAACTCTGAAGCTTTCTTT.

The chain couples TRBV11-2 to TRBJ2-7, with 9 bases that match TRBD2. Germline CDR1 SGHAT, CDR2 FQNNGV. Trimming at V came to 3 bases and at J to 2 bases, leaving 5 bases not matched to a gene. This CDR3 comprises 15 residues. This CDR3 is CASSLGSGGTYEQYF. In DNA, the CDR3 is TGTGCCAGCAGCTTGGGCAGCGGGGGGACCTACGAGCAGTACTTC.

This clone was observed a single time. The gene calls are TRBV27 and TRBJ1-1; D perhaps matches TRBD1 (6 bases). The germline V gene encodes CDR1 MNHEY and CDR2 SMNVEV (reference sequence). Trimming removed 6 bases at V and 4 bases at J, with 24 bases between. The CDR3 totals 17 residues. CDR3 in DNA: TGTGCCAGCAGCCCCGGAGGAGGAGTTGGAGGGGGCACTGAAGCTTTCTTT. Residues: CASSPGGGVGGGTEAFF.

This chain connects TRBV11-2 to TRBJ2-1; D could derive from TRBD1 or TRBD2 (5 bases each). V shed 5 bases and J shed 7 bases, with 9 bases lying between them. CDR1 is SGHAT, CDR2 FQNNGV, per germline. The CDR3 loop spans 12 amino acids. As DNA, the CDR3 is TGTGCCAGCAGCATAGGGGAGAATGAGCAGTTCTTC. This translates into CASSIGENEQFF.

The CDR3 reads CASSPTGGRETQYF. The DNA of the CDR3 is TGTGCCAGCTCACCAACAGGGGGCCGAGAGACCCAGTACTTC. The V call is TRBV18, the J call TRBJ2-5, with 9 bases matching TRBD1. Germline-derived CDR1 and CDR2 are KGHSH and LQKENI. J gave up 4 bases and V 2 bases, and 2 bases lay outside the gene matches. The CDR3 has 14 amino acids.

The chain joins TRBV11-2 to TRBJ2-2, with D perhaps TRBD1 (5 bases). CDR1 is SGHAT, CDR2 FQNNGV, per germline. The V and J ends lost 3 bases and 0 bases respectively, with 14 bases between them. This CDR3 comprises 17 residues. CDR3 nucleotides: TGTGCCAGCAGCTTCGCGGATGGGGCGACGAACACCGGGGAGCTGTTTTTT. This codes for CASSFADGATNTGELFF. The full variable domain, in which reference TRBV11-2 and TRBJ2-2 provide the parts outside the CDR3, is EAGVAQSPRYKIIEKRQSVAFWCNPISGHATLYWYQQILGQGPKLLIQFQNNGVVDDSQLPKDRFSAERLKGVDSTLKIQPAKLEDSAVYLCASSFADGATNTGELFFGEGSRLTVL.

V gene TRBV2 combines with J gene TRBJ2-7; maybe TRBD2 (6 bases). Germline values: CDR1 SNHLY, CDR2 FYNNEI. Trimming removed 0 bases at V and 1 base at J, with 13 bases between. The CDR3 consists of 16 residues. This CDR3 is CASSEAWASASYEQYF. For the CDR3, the DNA is TGTGCCAGCAGTGAAGCTTGGGCTAGCGCATCCTACGAGCAGTACTTC.

The chain employs TRBV4-3 and TRBJ2-2; D might be TRBD1 (6 bases). The CDR3 totals 17 residues. The V and J ends lost 0 bases and 0 bases respectively, with 11 bases between them. Germline lookup yields CDR1 LGHNA and CDR2 YSLEER. The chain's CDR3 is CASSQDLRDTNTGELFF. CDR3 in DNA: TGCGCCAGCAGCCAAGATCTCCGGGACACGAACACCGGGGAGCTGTTTTTT.

The rearrangement links TRBV7-9 to TRBJ2-7; a weak D match, TRBD1 (6 bases). Deletions cut 5 bases from V and 2 bases from J, with 13 bases between. The CDR3 is made up of 14 amino acids. Per germline, CDR1 SEHNR and CDR2 FQNEAQ (reference sequence). The CDR3 DNA sequence: TGTGCCAGCAGCAACAGGGAAATAACCTACGAGCAGTACTTC. Translated, it gives CASSNREITYEQYF.

A remark on this clone: The same CDR3 can be traced to other DNA sequences in this sample. The genes are TRBV7-9 and TRBJ2-7; 9 nucleotides line up with TRBD1. This CDR3 contains 15 residues. In germline, CDR1 is SEHNR, CDR2 FQNEAQ (reference sequence). J lost 5 bases, V lost 3 bases, and 8 bases had no gene match. CDR3 in amino acids: CASSFFEGQGNEQYF. The CDR3 DNA follows: TGTGCCAGCAGCTTTTTTGAGGGACAGGGTAACGAGCAGTACTTC.

V and J are TRBV9 and TRBJ2-3; D is possibly TRBD1 (6 bases). The V and J ends lost 4 bases and 0 bases respectively, with 15 bases between them. Germline V gives CDR1 SGDLS, CDR2 YYNGEE. There are 16 residues in the CDR3. The CDR3 nucleotides are TGTGCCAGCAGCTCCCATGGGGGCATCAGCACAGATACGCAGTATTTT. Its translation is CASSSHGGISTDTQYF.

The chain carries TRBV5-6 and TRBJ2-7; D call uncertain. The V end was cut by 2 bases, the J end by 6 bases, with 6 bases between. The CDR3 is 11 residues long. Germline loops: CDR1 SGHDT, CDR2 YYEEEE. CDR3: CASSFIGEQYF. For the CDR3, the DNA is TGTGCCAGCAGCTTTATAGGCGAGCAGTACTTC.

The V call is TRBV7-8, the J call TRBJ1-1, with 10 bases identical to TRBD1. The junction had 10 bases not matched to a gene; V was cut back by 3 bases and J by 6 bases. In germline, CDR1 is SGHVS, CDR2 FQNEAQ. The CDR3 sequence is 16 residues long. CDR3 in amino acids: CASSFWGQGLFSEAFF. The CDR3 DNA sequence: TGTGCCAGCAGCTTTTGGGGACAGGGGCTTTTTTCTGAAGCTTTCTTT.

CDR3 nucleotide sequence: TGTGCCACACCGGGGACAAGCGGGATTAACACCGGGGAGCTGTTTTTT. Protein sequence: CATPGTSGINTGELFF. The chain combines TRBV30 with TRBJ2-2; perhaps TRBD2 as D (7 bases). The CDR3 has 16 amino acids. Germline V gene lookup returns CDR1 GTSNPN and CDR2 SVGIG (reference sequence). The V end was cut by 8 bases, the J end by 2 bases, with 21 bases between.